A selection of T cell receptor beta chains follows, all from one sample in a study. One entry per CDR3 protein, called by TCRdb with MiXCR from the RT-PCR reads. The repertoire has about 680,000 distinct CDR3 sequences, about 14% of them found once; the top ten carry 3.6%. The sequenced sample consisted of memory CD4+ T cells from blood. These receptors originate from a female donor in good health, serving as a healthy control. CDR3s include the opening cysteine and the closing phenylalanine or tryptophan. Fields, in order: CDR3 protein, CDR3 DNA, J gene, D gene, V gene, clone size. The D gene is left open where the match is weak. Where a row states a size, it is once, few, many or the class of an expanded clone; other rows omit it.

CDR3 protein: CASSDSGQSTDTQYF
CDR3 DNA: TGCGCCAGCTCCGATTCGGGACAGAGCACAGATACGCAGTATTTT
J gene: TRBJ2-3
D gene: TRBD1
V gene: TRBV5-1
clone size: .

CDR3 protein: CATRTGSINYGYTF
CDR3 DNA: TGTGCGACACGGACAGGTTCCATTAACTATGGCTACACCTTC
J gene: TRBJ1-2
D gene: TRBD1
V gene: TRBV6-5
clone size: .

CDR3 protein: CSGFSFGATGRYGYTF
CDR3 DNA: TGCAGCGGGTTCTCCTTCGGGGCGACCGGACGATATGGCTACACCTTC
J gene: TRBJ1-2
D gene: .
V gene: TRBV29-1
clone size: .

CDR3 protein: CASSYSSGTRATGELFF
CDR3 DNA: TGTGCCAGCAGTTACTCGAGCGGGACACGGGCAACCGGGGAGCTGTTTTTT
J gene: TRBJ2-2
D gene: .
V gene: TRBV6-6
clone size: .

CDR3 protein: CASSRDRSGANVLTF
CDR3 DNA: TGTGCCAGCAGCCGGGACAGGTCTGGGGCCAACGTCCTGACTTTC
J gene: TRBJ2-6
D gene: TRBD1
V gene: TRBV7-2
clone size: .

CDR3 protein: CASSEWFGTGNTEAFF
CDR3 DNA: TGTGCCAGCAGTGAATGGTTTGGGACAGGGAACACTGAAGCTTTCTTT
J gene: TRBJ1-1
D gene: TRBD1
V gene: TRBV6-1
clone size: .

CDR3 protein: CASSLDDTYTQYF
CDR3 DNA: TGTGCCAGCAGTTTAGACGACACATATACGCAGTATTTT
J gene: TRBJ2-3
D gene: .
V gene: TRBV12-3/TRBV12-4
clone size: .

CDR3 protein: CASSKDQQRSNQPQHF
CDR3 DNA: TGTGCCAGCAGCAAAGACCAACAGAGAAGCAATCAGCCCCAGCATTTT
J gene: TRBJ1-5
D gene: .
V gene: TRBV6-2/TRBV6-3
clone size: once

CDR3 protein: CASSDRVLGYGYTF
CDR3 DNA: TGTGCCAGCAGTGACAGGGTGCTCGGCTATGGCTACACCTTC
J gene: TRBJ1-2
D gene: TRBD1
V gene: TRBV6-6
clone size: .

CDR3 protein: CASSPSGRDTQYF
CDR3 DNA: TGTGCCAGCAGCCCTAGCGGGAGAGATACGCAGTATTTT
J gene: TRBJ2-3
D gene: TRBD2
V gene: TRBV14
clone size: few

CDR3 protein: CASSNSGTGTDTQYF
CDR3 DNA: TGCGCCAGCAGTAATAGCGGGACTGGCACAGATACGCAGTATTTT
J gene: TRBJ2-3
D gene: TRBD2
V gene: TRBV5-1
clone size: many

CDR3 protein: CAADRGRTGELFF
CDR3 DNA: TGTGCCGCCGACAGGGGGAGGACCGGGGAGCTGTTTTTT
J gene: TRBJ2-2
D gene: TRBD1
V gene: TRBV6-6
clone size: many

CDR3 protein: CASSDRGVGYTF
CDR3 DNA: TGTGCCAGCAGTGACCGCGGGGTTGGCTACACCTTC
J gene: TRBJ1-2
D gene: .
V gene: TRBV25-1
clone size: few

CDR3 protein: CASSTRQLSTGELFF
CDR3 DNA: TGTGCCAGCAGCACCCGACAGCTAAGCACCGGGGAGCTGTTTTTT
J gene: TRBJ2-2
D gene: .
V gene: TRBV7-2
clone size: many

CDR3 protein: CSAPGQGVAGGPRGQFF
CDR3 DNA: TGCAGTGCGCCGGGACAGGGGGTAGCGGGAGGGCCAAGGGGGCAGTTCTTC
J gene: TRBJ2-1
D gene: .
V gene: TRBV20-1
clone size: few

CDR3 protein: CASSDIYNSPLHF
CDR3 DNA: TGCGCCAGCAGCGACATTTATAATTCACCCCTCCACTTT
J gene: TRBJ1-6
D gene: .
V gene: TRBV5-1
clone size: few

CDR3 protein: CSAMGQGQILSGANVLTF
CDR3 DNA: TGCAGTGCTATGGGACAGGGCCAAATCCTTTCTGGGGCCAACGTCCTGACTTTC
J gene: TRBJ2-6
D gene: TRBD1
V gene: TRBV20-1
clone size: .

CDR3 protein: CASSLSAGRAFF
CDR3 DNA: TGTGCCAGCAGCTTGTCGGCAGGGCGGGCTTTCTTT
J gene: TRBJ1-1
D gene: .
V gene: TRBV11-2
clone size: few

CDR3 protein: CASSTLTGNNSPLHF
CDR3 DNA: TGTGCCAGCAGCACCTTAACAGGGAATAATTCACCCCTCCACTTT
J gene: TRBJ1-6
D gene: .
V gene: TRBV5-4
clone size: .

CDR3 protein: CASSLDGGGQFF
CDR3 DNA: TGTGCCAGCAGCTTAGATGGGGGGGGGCAGTTCTTC
J gene: TRBJ2-1
D gene: TRBD2
V gene: TRBV7-3
clone size: many

CDR3 protein: CASSQERTSGGTDTQYF
CDR3 DNA: TGCGCCAGCAGCCAAGAACGCACTAGCGGGGGCACAGATACGCAGTATTTT
J gene: TRBJ2-3
D gene: TRBD2
V gene: TRBV4-3
clone size: .

CDR3 protein: CASSLMGGGPSYEQYF
CDR3 DNA: TGTGCCAGCAGCTTAATGGGGGGAGGGCCCTCCTACGAGCAGTACTTC
J gene: TRBJ2-7
D gene: TRBD2
V gene: TRBV7-3
clone size: .

CDR3 protein: CASSLSWTGANEKLFF
CDR3 DNA: TGCGCCAGCAGCCTTTCCTGGACAGGGGCTAATGAAAAACTGTTTTTT
J gene: TRBJ1-4
D gene: TRBD1
V gene: TRBV5-1
clone size: few

CDR3 protein: CASSFFGTGNLMTQHF
CDR3 DNA: TGTGCCAGCAGTTTCTTCGGGACAGGTAATCTCATGACCCAGCATTTT
J gene: TRBJ1-5
D gene: TRBD1
V gene: TRBV12-3/TRBV12-4
clone size: few

CDR3 protein: CASSLADISAGELFF
CDR3 DNA: TGCGCCAGCAGCTTGGCGGACATTTCGGCCGGGGAGCTGTTTTTT
J gene: TRBJ2-2
D gene: .
V gene: TRBV5-1
clone size: .

CDR3 protein: CASSLSPGENYEQYF
CDR3 DNA: TGTGCCAGCAGCTTATCACCGGGAGAAAACTACGAGCAGTACTTC
J gene: TRBJ2-7
D gene: .
V gene: TRBV7-8
clone size: .

CDR3 protein: CASSPQLAGVVIEQFF
CDR3 DNA: TGTGCCAGCAGTCCTCAACTCGCGGGAGTAGTTATTGAGCAGTTCTTC
J gene: TRBJ2-1
D gene: TRBD2
V gene: TRBV12-3/TRBV12-4
clone size: few

CDR3 protein: CSARGALFTDTQYF
CDR3 DNA: TGCAGTGCTAGAGGAGCGTTGTTCACAGATACGCAGTATTTT
J gene: TRBJ2-3
D gene: .
V gene: TRBV20-1
clone size: .

CDR3 protein: CSVAPGAQAFF
CDR3 DNA: TGCAGCGTAGCCCCAGGGGCGCAGGCTTTCTTT
J gene: TRBJ1-1
D gene: .
V gene: TRBV29-1
clone size: .

CDR3 protein: CASGRGLSETQYF
CDR3 DNA: TGTGCCAGCGGCAGGGGGCTTAGTGAGACCCAGTACTTC
J gene: TRBJ2-5
D gene: TRBD1
V gene: TRBV7-2
clone size: .

CDR3 protein: CASSYGQGVSNQPQHF
CDR3 DNA: TGTGCCAGCAGTTACGGACAGGGGGTTAGCAATCAGCCCCAGCATTTT
J gene: TRBJ1-5
D gene: TRBD1
V gene: TRBV6-2/TRBV6-3
clone size: .

CDR3 protein: CASSPGTDEKRAQHF
CDR3 DNA: TGTGCCAGTAGTCCAGGGACCGACGAAAAGAGAGCCCAGCATTTT
J gene: TRBJ1-5
D gene: .
V gene: TRBV19
clone size: .